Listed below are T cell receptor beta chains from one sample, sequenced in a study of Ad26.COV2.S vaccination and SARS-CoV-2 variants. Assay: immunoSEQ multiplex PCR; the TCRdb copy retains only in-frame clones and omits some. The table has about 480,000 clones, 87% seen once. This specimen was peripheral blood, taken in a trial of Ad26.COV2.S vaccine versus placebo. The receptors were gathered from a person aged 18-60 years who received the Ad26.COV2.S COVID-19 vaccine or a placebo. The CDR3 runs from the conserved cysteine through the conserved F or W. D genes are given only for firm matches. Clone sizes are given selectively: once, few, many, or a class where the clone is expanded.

CDR3: CASSPTGLAYEQYF
DNA: TGTGCCAGCAGTCCGACGGGACTAGCCTACGAGCAGTACTTC
D: TRBD2
J: TRBJ2-7
length: 14
size: NA
V: TRBV6-5

CDR3: CASSRGSRALQPQHF
DNA: TGTGCCAGCAGCCGCGGGTCCAGGGCCCTACAGCCCCAGCATTTT
D: NA
J: TRBJ1-5
length: 15
size: NA
V: TRBV5-8

CDR3: CASSSHRGSIERQGEYEQYF
DNA: TGTGCCAGCAGTTCCCACAGGGGATCCATAGAGCGACAGGGTGAATACGAGCAGTACTTC
D: TRBD1
J: TRBJ2-7
length: 20
size: NA
V: TRBV27

CDR3: CASSLAAGANQPQHF
DNA: TGTGCCAGCAGCTTAGCAGCAGGTGCTAATCAGCCCCAGCATTTT
D: NA
J: TRBJ1-5
length: 15
size: NA
V: TRBV7-6

CDR3: CASSAGTSDLDEQYF
DNA: TGTGCCAGCAGCGCTGGGACTAGCGACTTAGACGAGCAGTACTTC
D: TRBD2
J: TRBJ2-7
length: 15
size: NA
V: TRBV7-2

CDR3: CASSPGPAQGSQYF
DNA: TGTGCCAGCAGCCCGGGCCCCGCCCAAGGTTCCCAGTACTTC
D: NA
J: TRBJ2-5
length: 14
size: NA
V: TRBV3-1/TRBV3-2

CDR3: CASSLRQGGGYTF
DNA: TGTGCCAGCAGTCTCCGACAGGGAGGGGGCTACACCTTC
D: TRBD1
J: TRBJ1-2
length: 13
size: NA
V: TRBV27

CDR3: CASSIRGQATEAFF
DNA: TGTGCCAGTAGTATAAGAGGACAGGCCACTGAAGCTTTCTTT
D: TRBD1
J: TRBJ1-1
length: 14
size: NA
V: TRBV19

CDR3: CASSQGTGIAKNIQYF
DNA: TGTGCCAGCAGCCAAGGGACAGGCATAGCCAAAAACATTCAGTACTTC
D: TRBD1
J: TRBJ2-4
length: 16
size: NA
V: TRBV4-2

CDR3: CASSTGTLFYGYTF
DNA: TGTGCCAGTAGTACCGGGACGCTCTTCTATGGCTACACCTTC
D: NA
J: TRBJ1-2
length: 14
size: NA
V: TRBV19

CDR3: CASSSGDRVTFGYTF
DNA: TGCGCCAGCAGCTCGGGGGACAGGGTCACGTTTGGCTACACCTTC
D: TRBD1
J: TRBJ1-2
length: 15
size: few
V: TRBV5-1

CDR3: CSASRGGGTDTQYF
DNA: TGCAGTGCTAGTAGGGGGGGAGGCACAGATACGCAGTATTTT
D: NA
J: TRBJ2-3
length: 14
size: NA
V: TRBV20-1

CDR3: CAIRPGRGNPHEQYF
DNA: TGTGCCATCAGGCCGGGGCGTGGGAACCCCCACGAGCAGTACTTC
D: NA
J: TRBJ2-7
length: 15
size: NA
V: TRBV10-3

CDR3: CASSLTFTGPEGEQYF
DNA: TGTGCCAGCAGCCTTACCTTCACCGGCCCGGAGGGGGAGCAGTACTTC
D: NA
J: TRBJ2-7
length: 16
size: NA
V: TRBV7-2

CDR3: CASSQGTGIPPNTIYF
DNA: TGTGCCAGCAGCCAAGGAACCGGGATCCCTCCGAACACCATATATTTT
D: NA
J: TRBJ1-3
length: 16
size: NA
V: TRBV3-1/TRBV3-2

CDR3: CSASRLAGGGNQPQHF
DNA: TGCAGTGCTAGTCGATTGGCAGGCGGTGGCAATCAGCCCCAGCATTTT
D: NA
J: TRBJ1-5
length: 16
size: NA
V: TRBV20-1

CDR3: CASHVEAGNTIYF
DNA: TGTGCCAGTCACGTTGAGGCGGGAAACACCATATATTTT
D: NA
J: TRBJ1-3
length: 13
size: NA
V: TRBV5-6

CDR3: CASSRTGGTYEQYF
DNA: TGCGCCAGCAGCCGGACAGGGGGCACCTACGAGCAGTACTTC
D: TRBD1
J: TRBJ2-7
length: 14
size: NA
V: TRBV5-1

CDR3: CASSYVGDQPQHF
DNA: TGTGCCAGCAGTTACGTCGGGGATCAGCCCCAGCATTTT
D: NA
J: TRBJ1-5
length: 13
size: NA
V: TRBV6-6

CDR3: CASSLGTYGYTF
DNA: TGTGCCAGCAGCTTGGGCACCTATGGCTACACCTTC
D: NA
J: TRBJ1-2
length: 12
size: NA
V: TRBV5-8

CDR3: CASRTQGANEKLFF
DNA: TGTGCCAGTAGAACACAGGGGGCTAATGAAAAACTGTTTTTT
D: TRBD1
J: TRBJ1-4
length: 14
size: NA
V: TRBV19

CDR3: CASSQGANTEAFF
DNA: TGTGCCAGTAGTCAGGGGGCGAACACTGAAGCTTTCTTT
D: TRBD1
J: TRBJ1-1
length: 13
size: NA
V: TRBV19